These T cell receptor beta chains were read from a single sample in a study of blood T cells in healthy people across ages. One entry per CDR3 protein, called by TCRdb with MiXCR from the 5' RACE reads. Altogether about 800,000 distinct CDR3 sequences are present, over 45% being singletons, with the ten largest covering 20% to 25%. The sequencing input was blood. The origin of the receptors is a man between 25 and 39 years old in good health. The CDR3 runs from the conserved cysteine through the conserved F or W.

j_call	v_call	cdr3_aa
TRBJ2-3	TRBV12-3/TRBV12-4	CASANWGDTQYF
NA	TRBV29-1	CSVAGISEQYF
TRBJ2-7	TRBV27	CASSLGSGQIYEQYF
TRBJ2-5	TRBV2	CASIGVGGGQETQYF
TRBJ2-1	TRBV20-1	CSASRWGGRFENEQFF
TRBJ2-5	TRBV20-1	CSAGHGAYNEQYF
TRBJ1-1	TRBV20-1	CSARDRGRFNTEAFF
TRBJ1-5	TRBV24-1	CATSAARSNQPQHF
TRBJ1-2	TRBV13	CASSTRTDYGYTF
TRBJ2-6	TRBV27	CASSLSESGANVLTF
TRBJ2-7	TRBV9	CASSPSFTAREGLQYF
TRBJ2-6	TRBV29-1	CSVDRLSGANVLTF
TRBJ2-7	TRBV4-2	CASSQVAETYEQYF
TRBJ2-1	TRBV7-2	CASSRSSGTSYNEQFF
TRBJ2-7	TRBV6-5	CASSRAGSSSYEQYF
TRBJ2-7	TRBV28	CASTRRGQSSYEQYF
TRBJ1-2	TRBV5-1	CASSPRGGAFDYGYTF
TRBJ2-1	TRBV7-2	CASSSRQGDEQFF
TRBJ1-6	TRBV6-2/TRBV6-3	CASSYSRQGNSPLHF
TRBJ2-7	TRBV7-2	CASSRKTNRWTEGGEQYF
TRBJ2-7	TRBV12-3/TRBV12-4	CASTLAGTGYEQYF
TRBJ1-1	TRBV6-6	CASSYVGGDTEAFF
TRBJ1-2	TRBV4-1	CASSQVGWEKEGYTF
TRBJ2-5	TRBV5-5	CASSLVANQETQYF
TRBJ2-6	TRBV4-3	CASSQAPIAGGISGANVLTF
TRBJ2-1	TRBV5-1	CASSSAGHGNEQFF
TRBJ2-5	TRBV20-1	CSAPRGAGGLEETQYF